These 12 T cell receptor beta chains were sequenced from one sample in a study of shared clonotypes between healthy human individuals. Data came from immunoSEQ multiplex PCR; TCRdb stores just in-frame clones and leaves some out. The data contain 300,000 to 400,000 clones, around 86% of them singletons. Material for sequencing was memory CD8+ T cells sorted from blood. Sample subset: CD45RO+ cells pooled with CCR7-negative TemRA cells. All receptors derive from a young man in good health.

The chain joins TRBV7-9 to TRBJ2-2; the match to TRBD1 covers 8 bases. V trimming: 5 bases; J trimming: 0 bases; junction bases outside the gene matches: 5. This CDR3 has 16 residues. The V gene's germline CDR1 is SEHNR and CDR2 FQNEAQ (reference sequence). The CDR3 sequence: CASSQPGQANTGELFF. The CDR3 nucleotides read TGTGCCAGCAGCCAACCGGGACAGGCGAACACCGGGGAGCTGTTTTTT.

The V gene is TRBV18, the J gene TRBJ1-2; TRBD1 matches at 9 bases. This CDR3 is 18 amino acids long. Germline V gene data show CDR1 as KGHSH and CDR2 as LQKENI. J was trimmed by 6 bases and V by 0 bases; bases with no gene match: 14. CDR3 protein: CASSPPPLGTGTLNGYTF. The CDR3 nucleotides read TGTGCCAGCTCACCACCCCCACTTGGGACAGGGACTTTGAATGGCTACACCTTC.

This chain uses TRBV10-3 with TRBJ2-7, with 9 bases fitting TRBD1. Germline V lookup: CDR1 ENHRY, CDR2 SYGVKD. CDR3 size: 15 residues. After removal of 3 bases from V and 3 bases from J, the junction contained 6 bases not matched to a gene. CDR3 protein: CAISDPGTGHYEQYF. The CDR3 coding sequence is TGTGCCATCAGTGACCCCGGGACAGGGCACTACGAGCAGTACTTC.

This clone was detected once. V gene TRBV7-9 combines with J gene TRBJ2-7; D is unresolved. The CDR3 is made up of 13 amino acids. Germline V gene data show CDR1 as SEHNR and CDR2 as FQNEAQ (reference sequence). The V gene lost 1 base and the J gene lost 3 bases, with 7 bases spanning the gap. As DNA, the CDR3 is TGTGCCAGCAGCTTAGATTTCCTCTACGAGCAGTACTTC. Residues: CASSLDFLYEQYF.

The chain has TRBV27 and TRBJ2-5; D assignment may be TRBD1 or TRBD2 (6 bases each). V shed 3 bases and J shed 0 bases, with 8 bases lying between them. The germline V gene has CDR1 MNHEY and CDR2 SMNVEV (reference sequence). This CDR3 spans 14 amino acids. The CDR3 here is CASSLGGYQETQYF. Written as DNA, the CDR3 is TGTGCCAGCAGTTTGGGGGGCTACCAAGAGACCCAGTACTTC.

The chain couples TRBV10-2 to TRBJ2-3; TRBD2 is a possible D gene (6 bases). The V end was cut by 3 bases, the J end by 5 bases, with 15 bases between. Looked up from germline, CDR1 is WSHSY and CDR2 is SAAADI. The CDR3 totals 15 residues. Written as DNA, the CDR3 is TGCGCCAGCAGTGATGGAGGGAGGTGGAAAGATACGCAGTATTTT. Translating gives CASSDGGRWKDTQYF.

This clone has only a few counts. The V gene is TRBV7-2, the J gene TRBJ2-1; 11 nucleotides line up with TRBD2. The J segment lost 3 bases and the V segment lost 5 bases, leaving 15 bases of the junction unmatched. Germline V lookup: CDR1 SGHTA, CDR2 FQGNSA. The CDR3 runs to 19 residues. The CDR3 bases are TGTGCCAGCAGCAAAAGGGGGACTAGCGGACTTCCTTTCTACAATGAGCAGTTCTTC. It is translated as CASSKRGTSGLPFYNEQFF. Based on the CDR3 plus reference TRBV7-2 and TRBJ2-1, the full variable domain is GAGVSQSPSNKVTEKGKDVELRCDPISGHTALYWYRQSLGQGLEFLIYFQGNSAPDKSGLPSDRFSAERTGGSVSTLTIQRTQQEDSAVYLCASSKRGTSGLPFYNEQFFGPGTRLTVL.

The chain carries TRBV2 and TRBJ2-7; D perhaps matches TRBD1 (6 bases). V lost 2 bases and J lost 5, with 13 bases in between. This CDR3 contains 14 residues. Germline CDR1 and CDR2: SNHLY and FYNNEI. The CDR3 bases are TGTGCCAGCAGTGAATCGGGCAGGGGTAACGAGCAGTACTTC. Translated, it gives CASSESGRGNEQYF.

The chain combines TRBV12-5 with TRBJ2-4; D is perhaps TRBD2 (6 bases). Germline loops: CDR1 LGHNT, CDR2 FRNRAP. Deletions cut 5 bases from V and 0 bases from J, with 17 bases between. CDR3 length equals 17 residues. DNA for the CDR3: TGTGCTAGTGGTCAGACCATCATGGGACTAGCCAAAAACATTCAGTACTTC. Its protein product is CASGQTIMGLAKNIQYF.

The chain joins TRBV4-1 to TRBJ2-7; D gene ambiguous. The CDR3 contains 15 residues. V lost 3 bases to trimming and J lost 1 base, with 13 bases between them. Germline V CDR1 and CDR2: MGHRA, YSYEKL. The chain's CDR3 is CASSHRELGSYEQYF. The CDR3 DNA follows: TGCGCCAGCAGCCACCGTGAGTTAGGTTCCTACGAGCAGTACTTC.

This clone was seen only once. This sequence joins TRBV11-2 and TRBJ2-7, with 7 nucleotides matching TRBD1. Germline CDR1 SGHAT, CDR2 FQNNGV. The CDR3 is 13 amino acids. Trimming removed 2 bases from V and 3 bases from J; junction bases left unmatched: 1. CDR3: CASSLNRGYEQYF. The CDR3 coding sequence is TGTGCCAGCAGCTTAAACAGGGGCTACGAGCAGTACTTC.

This clone was detected once. The rearrangement uses TRBV19 and TRBJ2-7; no firm D call. Germline values: CDR1 LNHDA, CDR2 SQIVND (reference sequence). This CDR3 has 13 residues. V shed 5 bases and J shed 3 bases, with 11 bases lying between them. The CDR3: CASSLGVFYEQYF. The CDR3 DNA follows: TGTGCCAGTAGTTTGGGCGTTTTCTACGAGCAGTACTTC.